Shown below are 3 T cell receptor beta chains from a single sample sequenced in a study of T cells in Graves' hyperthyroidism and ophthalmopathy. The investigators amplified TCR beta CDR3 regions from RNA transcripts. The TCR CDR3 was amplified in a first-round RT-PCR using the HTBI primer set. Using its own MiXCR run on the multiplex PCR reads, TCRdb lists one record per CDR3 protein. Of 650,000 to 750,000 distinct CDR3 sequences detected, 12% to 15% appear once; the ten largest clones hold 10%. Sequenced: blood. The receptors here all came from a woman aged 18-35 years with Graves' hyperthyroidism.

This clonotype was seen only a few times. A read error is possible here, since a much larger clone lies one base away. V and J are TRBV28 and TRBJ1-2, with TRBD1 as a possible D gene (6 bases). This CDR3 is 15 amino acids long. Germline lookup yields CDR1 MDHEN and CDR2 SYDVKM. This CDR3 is CASSLLAGVNYGCTF. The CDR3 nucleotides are TGTGCCAGCAGTTTACTGGCAGGGGTGAACTATGGCTGCACCTTC.

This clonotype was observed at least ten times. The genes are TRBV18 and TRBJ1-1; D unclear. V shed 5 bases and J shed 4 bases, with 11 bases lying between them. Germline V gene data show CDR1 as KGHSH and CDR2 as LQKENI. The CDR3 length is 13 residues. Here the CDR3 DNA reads TGTGCCAGCTCAACCGGAAGGACCACTGAAGCTTTCTTT. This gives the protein CASSTGRTTEAFF.

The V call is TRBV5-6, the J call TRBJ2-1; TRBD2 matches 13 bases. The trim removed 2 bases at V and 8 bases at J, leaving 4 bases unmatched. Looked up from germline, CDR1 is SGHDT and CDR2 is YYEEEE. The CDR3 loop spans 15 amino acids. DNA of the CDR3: TGTGCCAGCAGCTTCTGGACTAGCGGGAGCTATGAGCAGTTCTTC. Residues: CASSFWTSGSYEQFF.